This T cell receptor (beta chain) appears in the sequencing data of a study of regulatory T cells in long-lasting Graves disease (dated by TCRdb to the early 2020s). Background on the whole study: Patients with newly diagnosed Graves' disease had been on antithyroid drugs for under 3 months. Peripheral blood TCR sequencing and RNA sequencing compared persistent Graves' disease patients with newly diagnosed Graves' disease patients. The study was registered as a clinical trial and conducted in China. A total of some 33 samples were covered by TCR sequencing, comprising some 13 persistent and around 20 newly diagnosed Graves' disease patients.

In this sample, this clonotype turned up many times. It lacks a known antigen. The input lacks base qualities; no much larger clone sits a single base away. Inclusive of the bounding cysteine and phenylalanine, the CDR3 is 13 residues long. The retained sequence is limited to the CDR3, 39 bases, with the frame set at the first base. The junction shows trimming of 8 bases on V and 4 bases on J, plus 14 bases between the germline ends. Via the germline V gene (reference sequence), CDR1 is SGHAT and CDR2 FQDESV. What this sample's time point label stands for: newly diagnosed GD, antithyroid drugs for less than 3 months. For both TCR sequencing and RNA sequencing, RNA was extracted from PBMCs using TRIzol. The diagnosis of Graves' disease was made according to American Thyroid Association guidelines. The patients came from an endocrinology department in Xi'an, China. Each patient gave 8.5 to 9.5 milliliters of peripheral blood, collected in an EDTA anticoagulant tube. PBMCs were isolated by Ficoll Paque Plus density gradient separation without further T cell sorting. An Agilent 2100 Bioanalyzer and agarose gel were used to check RNA quality, and a NanoDrop 2000 was used to measure RNA concentration.

Receptor libraries were prepared by multiplex PCR. Sequencing took place on an Illumina HiSeq 4000. To build TCR beta libraries, CDR3 regions were amplified by Arm-PCR using iRepertoire HTBI primers. PCR products were gel purified before sequencing. Per the authors' processing: Gene usage analysis of CDR3 amino acid clonotypes used the roughly 62 TRBV and 14 to 15 TRBJ segments found across samples. COPE and FqMerger were used to merge filtered high-quality paired reads into contigs. BLAST was used to align contigs to IMGT TRBV, TRBD and TRBJ reference genes, with CDR3 defined following IMGT. Any clonotype with a frequency above 0.1% was counted as a highly expanded clone. Shannon entropy was used to measure repertoire diversity, and the Gini coefficient was used to measure V-J evenness. A clonotype found in more than one individual was treated as public. Starting from the raw public reads, TCRdb applied fastp trimming at Q25, assembled clones with MiXCR and retained in-frame beta chains. Merged by CDR3 protein, the rows form single entries marked with the most common genes and DNA. These V and J calls rely on TCRdb rather than the paper's analysis. Here the sample has a few hundred thousand distinct CDR3 sequences; around 18% occur a single time. Jointly, the top ten make up 14% of the sample.

Broad study findings and their caveats: Sequencing and analysis were limited to the TCR beta chain. Peripheral blood alone was examined, since thyroid tissue, which constituted the primary lesion, could not be accessed. Preferential use of TRBV28, TRBJ1-2 and TRBJ2-5 was observed in persistent disease, whereas TRBV20-1 and TRBJ2-1 were favored in newly diagnosed disease. Patients with persistent disease shared more public clonotypes (under 3,000) than newly diagnosed patients did (more than 900). The authors acknowledged the small sample size as a limitation that may reduce accuracy. Lower TCR Shannon entropy and fewer highly expanded clones were observed in persistent Graves' disease patients than in newly diagnosed patients, which suggested clonal expansion.

These data are also associated with another study on T cells in Graves' hyperthyroidism and ophthalmopathy. As described in the second report: Stable Graves' hyperthyroidism was defined as no progression to ophthalmopathy during 18 months of follow-up. The hyperthyroidism patients were between 18 and 65 years old and newly diagnosed, with a disease duration of less than 2 months. Any patient with an uncontrolled infection, another autoimmune disease, pregnancy or lactation was excluded. Diagnoses relied on clinical symptoms, serum thyroxine and TRAb, thyroid ultrasound and orbital computed tomography. A first-round RT-PCR of the TCR CDR3 used the HTBI primer set with the Qiagen OneStep RT-PCR kit. Most expanded thyroid clonotypes (frequency above 0.001) were also detected in blood, a finding suggesting that blood repertoires may reflect thyroid immune responses. In cross-validation, a model built on a 13 V-J signature told ophthalmopathy apart from stable hyperthyroidism with approximately 90% sensitivity and roughly 81% specificity, and in testing the same model reached 80%/75%. In validation, the model predicted progression to ophthalmopathy a median of approximately 6.6 months before onset, with 65% to 71% sensitivity and almost 75% specificity. To identify TCR V-J signatures that set the groups apart, the researchers used a discovery cohort of about a hundred patients, made up of fewer than 50 with Graves' ophthalmopathy and 57 with stable Graves' hyperthyroidism. Whether ophthalmopathy could be predicted prospectively was tested in an independent validation cohort made up of some 20 hyperthyroidism patients plus 17 patients who later progressed to ophthalmopathy. For training and testing, the 100 patients in the discovery cohort were randomly divided in a 7:3 ratio. In about 6 Graves' hyperthyroidism patients, the study also compared T-cell repertoires from thyroid tissue with T-cell repertoires from blood. After sampling, hyperthyroidism patients received methimazole starting at 30 mg daily, and ophthalmopathy patients received high-dose intravenous methylprednisolone. Libraries were constructed in a second round of multiplex PCR, after which size selection and purification were carried out. The libraries were sequenced on an Illumina HiSeq2000 using paired-end 100 bp reads. SOAPnuke was used to process the raw data, with reads discarded if the reads contained adapters or uncalled bases, had a mean Phred below 15, or lacked an exact constant-primer or identifier match. COPE v1.2.5 was used to merge the high-quality paired reads, and each unique nucleotide sequence was defined as a clonotype. Clonotypes were aligned to IMGT TRBV, TRBD and TRBJ reference segments using MiTCR v1.1. The analysis was restricted to V-J combinations with a frequency above 0.0001, which together covered approximately 99% of the repertoires. A TCS score was defined as the ratio of F50 (clonal expansion) to E x V (chaos), with BLOSUM62-based TCRdist applied between CDR3 peptides within each V-J. Welch's t-statistics and random forest reduced 500 to 550 V-J features to about 13, which were used in a naive Bayes classifier (R e1071). Sample size was not statistically predetermined, and investigators were not blinded to group allocation. The paper reports TCR Vbeta CDR3 sequencing of approximately 140 peripheral blood samples: fewer than 50 ophthalmopathy, 75 to 80 hyperthyroidism and some 17 progressor patients.

Sequenced material: peripheral blood mononuclear cells (PBMCs), taken at new diagnosis, from a patient treated with antithyroid drugs. The source of this sequence is a woman aged 25 to 39 with Graves disease. Donor details come from another sample of the same person, matched by shared clones. The chain uses TRBV11-1 and TRBJ1-2; TRBD1 is a weak D gene call, 5 bases matching. This receptor has the CDR3 CASGTDRGYGYTF. In nucleotides, the sequence is TGTGCCAGCGGGACTGACAGAGGCTATGGCTACACCTTC.